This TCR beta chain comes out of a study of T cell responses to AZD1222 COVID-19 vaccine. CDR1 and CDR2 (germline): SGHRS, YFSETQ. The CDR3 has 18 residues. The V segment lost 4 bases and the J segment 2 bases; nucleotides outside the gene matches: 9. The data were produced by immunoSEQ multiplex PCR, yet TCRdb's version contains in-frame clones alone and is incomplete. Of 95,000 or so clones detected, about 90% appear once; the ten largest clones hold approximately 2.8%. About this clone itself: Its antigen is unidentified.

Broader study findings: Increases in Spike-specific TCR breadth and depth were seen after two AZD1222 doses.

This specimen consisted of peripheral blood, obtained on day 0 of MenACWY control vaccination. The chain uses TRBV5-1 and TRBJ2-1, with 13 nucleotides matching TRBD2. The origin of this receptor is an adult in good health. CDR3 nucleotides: TGCGCCAGCAGCCCACTTGGACTAGCGGGGGCGACCTACAATGAGCAGTTCTTC. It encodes CASSPLGLAGATYNEQFF.